This T cell receptor beta chain was sequenced in a study of cytomegalovirus exposure and HLA in healthy donors (dated by TCRdb to about 2017). Study-wide context: According to an earlier analysis of 550 to 750 of the donors, about 170 million T cells yielded some 120 million unique TCR beta sequences and less than 300 Gb of sequence data. To predict cytomegalovirus infection status, the study brought together high-throughput TCR immunosequencing, statistical association of individual TCRs with disease status, and machine learning. Besides the first cohort of 500 to 700 subjects, a separate validation cohort made up of 120 different subjects was used. Donor age, sex, ethnicity and CMV serostatus were compiled together with the repertoire data. Roughly 290 gigabases of sequencing data and around 85 million unique TCR sequences made up an early release that covered roughly 670 HLA-typed donors. HLA typing included class I and class II loci at four-digit resolution. Because of strong linkage in the cohort, four or five DR-DQ haplotypes were treated as single units for association and clustering. Rather than using new phenotypic data, the later analysis identified candidate immune exposures from TCR beta sequences and from how often those sequences occurred across donors. In a later analysis, previously published TCR beta repertoires from 666 donors were re-analyzed and high-resolution HLA genotyping was added so that TCR occurrence patterns could be studied. Genome-wide SNP genotypes for about 65% of the 666 donors were used in a later genetic analysis, which treated that subset as a discovery cohort. The number of typed donors differed by locus: about 620-640 for A, B, C, DRB1 and DQB1; 500 to 550 for DQA1; some 590 for DPA1; and around 490 for DPB1. In an earlier analysis of 500 to 650 of the donors, high-throughput TCR beta sequencing was used to judge whether each TCR beta V gene segment behaved as functional or pseudogenic. Across roughly 420 genotyped donors of the cohort, an average of approximately 240,000 unique TCR beta nucleotide sequences per donor were sequenced, and about a sixth of those sequences were non-productive. The T cell repertoires of 670 or so subjects were profiled by immunosequencing and related to cytomegalovirus serostatus. Among the roughly 400 genotyped donors, around 81% belonged to the genetic ancestry cluster associated with self-reported Caucasian donors. Every repertoire in the discovery cohort had been generated on one and the same sequencing platform. The study aimed to test whether signatures of past pathogen exposure could be identified by cataloging public T cell receptors.

Notes on this clone: The antigen this receptor binds is unknown. Per-base quality was not reported, and no clone a single base away is much larger than it.

Via the germline V gene, CDR1 is SGDLS and CDR2 YYNGEE. The germline ends are 6 bases apart after V is trimmed by 3 bases and J by 6 bases. The CDR3 sequence holds 11 residues, the cysteine and phenylalanine included. The only DNA kept is the CDR3, 33 bases in frame from the first base. The cohort comprised some 730 healthy bone marrow donors. At the time of sampling, every cohort member was nominally healthy, though immune exposures that went unrecorded were likely present. The donor tested CMV seronegative and was one of the 352 seronegative cohort members. A peripheral blood sample was collected from each donor, and TCR beta sequencing was performed on peripheral blood mononuclear cells. Genomic DNA was extracted from the blood cell samples with the Qiagen DNeasy Blood Extraction Kit. Findings and caveats that apply to the study as a whole: When HLA alleles, especially DR and DQ, strongly co-occurred, TCR associations were difficult to assign to individual alleles. The study listed 164 TCR beta chains as associated with cytomegalovirus. Cytomegalovirus status was reported to be diagnosed by the classifier with high specificity and sensitivity in both the original and validation cohorts. According to a later analysis, most CMV-associated TCR beta chains appeared to be HLA-restricted, and the HLA associations seemed to be driven largely by CMV exposure. A cluster of highly shared sequence variants was judged likely to be a technical artifact of the sequencing pipeline. Presence/absence analyses assumed roughly uniform sequencing depth across donors, an assumption that may not hold. Some IMGT-functional V segments, including TRBV6-2 and TRBV6-3, could not be distinguished by the 87-base-pair reads and were therefore excluded. In vitro tests confirmed that a few of the cytomegalovirus-associated TCR beta chains recognize cytomegalovirus antigens. Broadly in line with IMGT annotations, most TCR beta V segments showed up in productive rearrangements about 90% or about 30% of the time in an earlier analysis of roughly 590 of the donors. According to a later genetic analysis, donors in an Asian-associated ancestry cluster had fewer N-insertions in productive TCRs than the roughly 700-donor mean. Linkage disequilibrium might explain the correlated functional status among segregating V segments, but an unknown experimental factor could not be excluded. In a later analysis, the rate of TCR association differed among HLA loci, with DRB1 alleles having the most associated TCRs and HLA-C alleles having the fewest. In a later analysis, HLA-associated TCR beta chains showed more clonal expansion and lower generation probabilities than non-associated chains that were equally common. The authors suggested that the approach could potentially be generalized to other disease states and immunological phenotypes. Most TCR sequences were seen in very few donors, while some public TCRs were found in many individuals. A further reported finding was that TCR beta sequences accurately predicted the HLA-A and HLA-B alleles for most subjects in the first cohort. Because HLA typing was missing for some donors at each locus, association tests included only the typed subset. The only immune exposure information available for the cohort was CMV serostatus. In a later genetic analysis, a missense DCLRE1C variant was associated with V-gene and J-gene trimming of TCR beta chains, and the association was replicated in an independent cohort. A later analysis associated about 17,000 TCR beta sequences with specific HLA alleles at a false discovery rate of 0.05. Over 15 rarely observed V segments, including chromosome 9 orphons, were excluded from the earlier analysis of almost 600 of the donors because counts were too low. In a later analysis, several top co-occurrence clusters were reported to appear linked to parvovirus B19, influenza, CMV and Epstein-Barr virus. Only TCR beta chains were sequenced in this cohort, and the absence of alpha or paired-chain data limited detectable features.

The library relied on the immunoSEQ multiplex PCR assay. For the multiplex PCR, a mixture combining 60 forward primers for TCR Vbeta segments and 13 reverse primers for TCR Jbeta segments was used. The CDR3 region of rearranged TCR beta genes was amplified from genomic DNA by a multiplex PCR assay. The Illumina HiSeq System was used to sequence the amplified TCR beta libraries as 87-base-pair reads. The original pipeline was this. Across the roughly 670 repertoires, a later analysis counted tens of millions of unique TCR beta chains, 9 million to 14 million of which were shared by at least two donors. Raw reads were error-corrected and collapsed into unique sequences by a nearest-neighbor algorithm in which closely related sequences were merged to remove PCR and sequencing errors. Alignment of CDR3 sequences to IMGT reference sequences was used to assign V, D and J gene segments. For a sequence to be retained, a match of at least six nucleotides was required to both a V gene segment and a J gene segment. Rearrangements were classified as productive when the CDR3 lacked stop codons and remained in frame with V and J, and all other rearrangements were classified as non-productive. Following IMGT convention, CDR3 was defined as the stretch from the second conserved V-encoded cysteine up to the conserved J-encoded phenylalanine. In an earlier analysis of roughly 610 of the donors, sequences lacking an unambiguous match to a single V gene segment were excluded. An earlier analysis of a few hundred of the donors called V segments functional above 56.7% productive rearrangements and segregating when the between-donor standard deviation exceeded 5%. A statistical classification framework was built to diagnose cytomegalovirus status from the catalog of TCR beta chain sequences. In a later analysis, TCR nucleotide sequences were compared against IMGT/GENE-DB human TR gene sequences so that V and J genes could be assigned. Using the TCRdist pipeline, a later analysis assigned CDR3 sequences along with most-parsimonious VDJ recombination scenarios. In a later analysis, each TCR beta chain was defined by its CDR3 amino acid sequence together with its V-gene family, and reads without a unique V-gene family were excluded. In a later analysis, nearly 600 highly shared, low-generation-probability nucleotide sequences were removed to address suspected cross-contamination and a sequencing artifact. In a later analysis, a clonal expansion index was calculated for each public chain from normalized within-repertoire ranks of inferred template counts. A later analysis computed generation probabilities with a VDJ recombination model fitted to out-of-frame rearrangements, and checked the results against IGoR. Hypergeometric tests were used in a later analysis to score TCR-TCR, TCR-HLA and TCR-CMV co-occurrence, with a repertoire-size bias correction applied to the TCR pairs. A later analysis estimated false discovery rates by permuting HLA or CMV assignments 20 times. In a later analysis, co-occurring TCRs were grouped using DBSCAN, and TCRdist sequence similarity was added for clustering within HLA-allele-positive subsets. Repertoires with fewer than 30,000 or more than 120,000 public chains, plus five repertoires with anomalous nucleotide sharing, were excluded from co-occurrence clustering. Held by TCRdb, this immuneACCESS table contains in-frame sequences only and omits some clones. Under half of the omission traces to an unresolved V gene where checked; the cause of the rest is unknown. V and J calls and clone size come straight from that table; D and trimming were deduced from the DNA. Across this sample there are 150,000 to 200,000 clones, with 81% seen only once. Jointly, the top ten make up around 2% of the sample.

What was sequenced was PBMCs. The TCR was taken from a young man in good health and CMV-seronegative. Recombination linked TRBV9 to TRBJ1-2; too little of a D gene remains to name it. The CDR3 sequence is CASSGLNGYTF. Read as DNA, the sequence is TGTGCCAGCAGCGGCCTAAATGGCTACACCTTC.